This T cell receptor beta chain stems from a study of blood T cell repertoires in COVID-19. Across the whole study: Samples came from the United States, Italy and Spain, spanning acute and convalescent COVID-19. PBMCs, B-cell-depleted T cells, or T cells were the source of the cDNA or gDNA that made up the material.

Profiling relied on immunoSEQ multiplex PCR, and the TCRdb table lists in-frame clones only, not all of them. Here the sample spans about 200,000 clones, around 90% being singletons. Germline V gives CDR1 KGHSH, CDR2 LQKENI. V lost 4 bases and J lost 5, with 12 bases in between. CDR3 size: 14 residues. This clone was seen once. This TCR derives from a man in his fifties or sixties with acute or convalescent COVID-19. Specimen: peripheral blood. The V gene is TRBV18, the J gene TRBJ2-1, with D maybe TRBD1 (6 bases). The CDR3 DNA reads TGTGCCAGCTCACGCCAGGGGCCGGACAATGAGCAGTTCTTC. Translated, it gives CASSRQGPDNEQFF.